Reported below is one T cell receptor (beta chain). The antigen remains undetermined. This entry belongs to a study of T cell repertoires in cytomegalovirus infection. Study conclusions and caveats: It was HLA-C-restricted CMV-specific TCR beta clonotypes that dominated the response ex vivo.

TCRdb re-called the reads through MiXCR, storing one row per CDR3 protein. The table has some 320,000 distinct CDR3 sequences, over 7.5% seen once. The CDR3 runs 14 residues. The V gene end was trimmed by 5 bases and the J gene end by 7 bases; junction bases not matched to a gene: 8. From germline, CDR1 is DFQATT and CDR2 SNEGSKA (reference sequence). The gene calls are TRBV20-1 and TRBJ1-6; 7 nucleotides match TRBD1. The receptor was derived from a human donor in good health (CMV status not recorded). Some clones in this sample may be carry-over from other donors' samples. The specimen was PBMCs. CDR3 bases: TGCAGTGCTTTACAGGACAGGCTCAATTCACCCCTCCACTTT. Its protein product is CSALQDRLNSPLHF.